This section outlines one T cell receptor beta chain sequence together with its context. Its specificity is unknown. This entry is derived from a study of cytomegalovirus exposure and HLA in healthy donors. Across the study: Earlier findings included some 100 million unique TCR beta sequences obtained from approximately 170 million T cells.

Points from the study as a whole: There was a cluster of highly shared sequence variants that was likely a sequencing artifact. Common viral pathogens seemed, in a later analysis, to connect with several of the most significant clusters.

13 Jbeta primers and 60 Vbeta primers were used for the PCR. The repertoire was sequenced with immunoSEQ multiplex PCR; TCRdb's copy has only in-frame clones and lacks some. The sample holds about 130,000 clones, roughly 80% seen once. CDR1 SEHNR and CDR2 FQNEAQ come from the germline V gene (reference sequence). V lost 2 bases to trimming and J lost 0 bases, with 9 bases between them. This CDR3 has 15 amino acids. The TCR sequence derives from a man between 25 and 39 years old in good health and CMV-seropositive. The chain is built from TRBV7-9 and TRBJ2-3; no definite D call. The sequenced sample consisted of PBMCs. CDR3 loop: CASSLHMSSTDTQYF. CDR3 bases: TGTGCCAGCAGCTTACACATGTCTAGCACAGATACGCAGTATTTT. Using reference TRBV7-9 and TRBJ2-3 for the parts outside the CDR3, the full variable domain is DTGVSQNPRHKITKRGQNVTFRCDPISEHNRLYWYRQTLGQGPEFLTYFQNEAQLEKSRLLSDRFSAERPKGSFSTLEIQRTEQGDSAMYLCASSLHMSSTDTQYFGPGTRLTVL.